What follows are 21 T cell receptor beta chains derived from one specimen sequenced in a study of T cell changes during pregnancy in multiple sclerosis. Sequencing was performed with immunoSEQ multiplex PCR; in TCRdb, only in-frame clones are kept and a portion is missing. The sample carries around 40,000 clones, around 90% recorded once. Sample: CD4+ T cells from peripheral blood mononuclear cells, taken before pregnancy. Receptors originate from a female donor with multiple sclerosis, enrolled in a pregnancy study.

V usage is TRBV11-2 and J usage is TRBJ1-2; TRBD1 is a possible D gene (6 bases). V was pared by 7 bases and J by 4 bases, with 13 bases between. CDR1 and CDR2 from the germline V gene are SGHAT and FQNNGV. The CDR3 has 13 residues. The CDR3 region is CASKKGGAYGYTF. The CDR3 DNA is TGTGCCAGCAAGAAGGGGGGGGCCTATGGCTACACCTTC.

The gene calls are TRBV4-3 and TRBJ2-2; a weak D match, TRBD1 (5 bases). V lost 2 bases and J 5 bases, leaving 15 bases between the germline ends. Germline V gene data show CDR1 as LGHNA and CDR2 as YSLEER. The CDR3 length is 16 residues. The DNA of the CDR3 is TGCGCCAGCAGCCAATCTAGGCAGGGTCAGACCGGGGAGCTGTTTTTT. As protein: CASSQSRQGQTGELFF.

The J gene is TRBJ1-5, the V gene TRBV6-1; D gene ambiguous. CDR3 length: 17 residues. Trimming stripped 3 bases from V and 3 bases from J, with 18 bases between. CDR1 and CDR2 (germline): MNHNS, SASEGT. CDR3: CASSDWAARANNQPQHF. The DNA for the CDR3 is TGTGCCAGCAGTGATTGGGCAGCGAGGGCAAACAATCAGCCCCAGCATTTT.

The chain employs TRBV2 and TRBJ2-2; 9 nucleotides match TRBD2. CDR3 size: 15 residues. Per the germline V gene, CDR1 is SNHLY and CDR2 is FYNNEI. Unmatched junction bases numbered 9, after V lost 6 bases and J lost 7 bases. The CDR3 reads CASRGRLAARGELFF. CDR3 in DNA: TGTGCCAGCAGGGGGAGACTAGCGGCGCGCGGGGAGCTGTTTTTT.

The V and J genes are TRBV7-9 and TRBJ1-2; D not certain. The germline V and J ends were trimmed by 5 bases and 0 bases, with 7 bases remaining between them. Germline V gene lookup returns CDR1 SEHNR and CDR2 FQNEAQ (reference sequence). The length of the CDR3 is 13 residues. In DNA form, the CDR3 reads TGTGCCAGCAGCCCGCTAGCTAACTATGGCTACACCTTC. It yields the protein CASSPLANYGYTF. Complete variable domain (other parts from reference TRBV7-9 and TRBJ1-2): DTGVSQNPRHKITKRGQNVTFRCDPISEHNRLYWYRQTLGQGPEFLTYFQNEAQLEKSRLLSDRFSAERPKGSFSTLEIQRTEQGDSAMYLCASSPLANYGYTFGSGTRLTVV.

This clone is a singleton in its sample. The chain carries TRBV2 and TRBJ2-3; 7 bases match TRBD2. J lost 6 bases, V lost 6 bases, and 9 bases had no gene match. The CDR3 has 14 residues. Germline V gene data show CDR1 as SNHLY and CDR2 as FYNNEI. The CDR3 spells CASRGLVTADTQYF. The CDR3 nucleotides are TGTGCCAGCAGAGGACTAGTGACAGCCGATACGCAGTATTTT.

This chain connects TRBV29-1 to TRBJ1-4; 10 bases agree with TRBD1. The germline V gene encodes CDR1 SQVTM and CDR2 ANQGSEA. CDR3 size: 14 residues. After removal of 7 bases from V and 8 bases from J, the junction contained 10 bases not matched to a gene. The CDR3 nucleotides are TGCAGCGCCCTAGGGGGACAGGGGAGAGAAAAACTGTTTTTT. Encoded protein: CSALGGQGREKLFF.

The V gene is TRBV11-1, the J gene TRBJ1-1; D uncertain. This CDR3 spans 14 amino acids. Trimming shortened V by 4 bases and J by 6 bases, and 15 bases separated the two germline ends. In germline, CDR1 is SGHAT, CDR2 FQDESV (reference sequence). The CDR3 sequence is CASSSEVLLAEAFF. CDR3 sequence (DNA): TGTGCCAGCAGCTCTGAGGTTCTCCTGGCTGAAGCTTTCTTT.

CDR3 residues: CASSPLIRGLASGNTIYF. DNA of the CDR3: TGTGCCAGCAGCCCGTTAATCCGAGGGCTAGCCTCTGGAAACACCATATATTTT. The chain links TRBV5-6 to TRBJ1-3; D uncertain. The germline V gene has CDR1 SGHDT and CDR2 YYEEEE. V shed 4 bases and J shed 0 bases, with 20 bases lying between them. CDR3 size: 18 residues.

This rearrangement joins TRBV21-1 to TRBJ2-1; the table's D call, TRBD1, was not checked against the DNA. TRBV21-1 is a listed pseudogene. This CDR3 comprises 18 residues. The CDR3: CASSQPTPRDREANEQFF. For the CDR3, the DNA is TGTGCCAGCAGCCAACCGACTCCGAGGGACAGGGAGGCCAATGAGCAGTTCTTC.

The CDR3 DNA follows: TGTGCCAGCAGCTTAGCGGGGGGGTACCAAGATACGCAGTATTTT. Encoded protein: CASSLAGGYQDTQYF. J is TRBJ2-3 and V is TRBV11-2; 8 nucleotides match TRBD2. CDR1 SGHAT and CDR2 FQNNGV come from the germline V gene. The CDR3 is 15 amino acids. Trimming at V came to 1 base and at J to 5 bases, leaving 5 bases not matched to a gene.

The chain recombines TRBV18 with TRBJ1-1; weak D call: TRBD1 (6 bases). The V gene lost 5 bases and the J gene lost 1 base, with 14 bases spanning the gap. Germline CDR1 KGHSH, CDR2 LQKENI. The CDR3 runs to 15 residues. The CDR3 spells CASSIVTGPNTEAFF. CDR3 in DNA: TGTGCCAGCTCAATTGTGACAGGACCGAACACTGAAGCTTTCTTT.

The V gene is TRBV7-8, the J gene TRBJ2-7, with 7 nucleotides matching TRBD1. V shed 5 bases and J 4 bases; nucleotides not matched to a gene: 2. The CDR3 consists of 12 residues. Germline V gives CDR1 SGHVS, CDR2 FQNEAQ. Here the CDR3 reads CASSPGGYEQYF. Written as DNA, the CDR3 is TGTGCCAGCAGCCCAGGGGGATACGAGCAGTACTTC.

In its sample, this clone was seen once. The chain is built from TRBV7-3 and TRBJ2-2, with 12 bases fitting TRBD2. Germline values: CDR1 SGHTA, CDR2 FQGTGA. V was pared by 6 bases and J by 6 bases, with 8 bases of the junction left unmatched. The CDR3 extends over 16 amino acids. The CDR3 sequence is CASSSLAGGQAGELFF. The CDR3 DNA sequence: TGTGCCAGCAGTTCTCTAGCGGGGGGGCAGGCCGGGGAGCTGTTTTTT. Based on the CDR3 plus reference TRBV7-3 and TRBJ2-2, the full variable domain is GAGVSQTPSNKVTEKGKYVELRCDPISGHTALYWYRQSLGQGPEFLIYFQGTGAADDSGLPNDRFFAVRPEGSVSTLKIQRTERGDSAVYLCASSSLAGGQAGELFFGEGSRLTVL.

This clone rates as medium-sized. The chain recombines TRBV7-2 with TRBJ2-1; the D gene is possibly TRBD2 (6 bases). Per germline, CDR1 SGHTA and CDR2 FQGNSA. CDR3 size: 15 residues. V lost 1 base to trimming and J lost 4 bases, with 11 bases between them. CDR3 sequence (DNA): TGTGCCAGCAGCTTAGGCGGGGTCCCTTACAATGAGCAGTTCTTC. This encodes CASSLGGVPYNEQFF.

The chain has TRBV6-6 and TRBJ1-1; D remains ambiguous. The germline gives CDR1 MNHNY, CDR2 SVGAGI (reference sequence). V was clipped by 6 bases and J by 8 bases, with 13 bases between them. The CDR3 loop spans 12 amino acids. CDR3 residues: CASSFRLREAFF. CDR3 in DNA: TGTGCCAGCAGCTTCCGGTTGCGAGAAGCTTTCTTT.

The CDR3 spells CASSLGREVGELFF. CDR3 coding DNA: TGTGCCAGCAGCTTGGGGAGGGAAGTCGGGGAGCTGTTTTTT. The rearrangement links TRBV5-4 to TRBJ2-2, with D possibly TRBD2 on 6 matching bases. In germline, CDR1 is SGHNT, CDR2 YYREEE (reference sequence). V lost 0 bases and J 7 bases, leaving 10 bases between the germline ends. The CDR3 is 14 residues long.

CDR3 in DNA: TGTGCCAGCAGCTTGATGGGAGGAGGTGAAAAACTGTTTTTT. Residues: CASSLMGGGEKLFF. The V and J genes are TRBV5-8 and TRBJ1-4; D uncertain. The length of the CDR3 is 14 residues. Germline V lookup: CDR1 SGHTS, CDR2 YDEGEE. V shed 1 base and J shed 7 bases, with 11 bases lying between them. The full variable domain, completed using reference TRBV5-8 and TRBJ1-4, is EAGVTQSPTHLIKTRGQQATLRCSPISGHTSVYWYQQALGLGLQFLLWYDEGEERNRGNFPPRFSGRQFPNYSSELNVNALELEDSALYLCASSLMGGGEKLFFGSGTQLSVL.

This chain links TRBV5-4 with TRBJ1-2, with 9 bases that match TRBD1. CDR1 and CDR2 from the germline V gene are SGHNT and YYREEE (reference sequence). This CDR3 is built from 14 residues. V shed 0 bases, J shed 3 bases, and the junction held 0 bases outside the gene matches. CDR3 coding DNA: TGTGCCAGCAGCTTGGGGACAGGGGACTATGGCTACACCTTC. This gives the protein CASSLGTGDYGYTF.

The V call is TRBV6-1, the J call TRBJ1-4, with 8 bases lining up with TRBD1. The CDR3 extends over 14 amino acids. Germline V gene sequence: CDR1 MNHNS, CDR2 SASEGT. After removal of 3 bases from V and 7 bases from J, the junction contained 4 bases not matched to a gene. CDR3 in DNA: TGTGCCAGCAGTGACAGGGGGCTCGTTGAAAAACTGTTTTTT. Translating it yields CASSDRGLVEKLFF.

V gene TRBV18 combines with J gene TRBJ2-5; 9 bases are a match to TRBD2. The germline V gene encodes CDR1 KGHSH and CDR2 LQKENI. V trimming: 0 bases; J trimming: 5 bases; junction bases outside the gene matches: 4. The CDR3 length is 15 residues. The CDR3 reads CASSPPRGGLETQYF. The CDR3 bases are TGTGCCAGCTCACCACCGCGGGGGGGCCTCGAGACCCAGTACTTC.